A single sample is the source of the 5 T cell receptor beta chains below, sequenced in a study of cytomegalovirus exposure and HLA in healthy donors. The PCR employed 60 Vbeta primers together with 13 Jbeta primers. The repertoire was sequenced with immunoSEQ multiplex PCR; TCRdb's copy has only in-frame clones and lacks some. The data contain 120,000 or so clones, approximately 76% of them singletons. The sequencing sample was made of PBMCs. Receptors were obtained from a man in his fifties in good health and CMV-seropositive.

The CDR3 nucleotides read TGTGCCAGCAGCTTACTAGCGGGAGTCCCTAACTACGAGCAGTACTTC. It codes for CASSLLAGVPNYEQYF. The chain couples TRBV27 to TRBJ2-7; 11 bases are shared with TRBD2. V shed 6 bases, J shed 3 bases, and the junction held 10 bases outside the gene matches. The CDR3 covers 16 residues. From germline, CDR1 is MNHEY and CDR2 SMNVEV (reference sequence).

This chain's CDR3 is CSVGSRGTGELFF. CDR3 in DNA: TGCAGCGTTGGGAGCCGCGGCACCGGGGAGCTGTTTTTT. The J gene is TRBJ2-2, the V gene TRBV29-1; D gene unclear. This CDR3 comprises 13 residues. Germline V gene sequence: CDR1 SQVTM, CDR2 ANQGSEA. Trimming pared 4 bases from V and 4 bases from J, leaving 10 bases between.

This sequence joins TRBV4-3 and TRBJ2-7; 11 nucleotides agree with TRBD2. Germline V gene lookup returns CDR1 LGHNA and CDR2 YSLEER. V was clipped by 0 bases and J by 5 bases; unmatched bases: 15. The CDR3 totals 19 residues. The CDR3 protein is CASSQDFGLAGGQAHEQYF. CDR3 DNA: TGCGCCAGCAGCCAAGATTTTGGGCTAGCGGGGGGCCAGGCCCACGAGCAGTACTTC.

This clone was picked up a small number of times. The V call is TRBV7-8, the J call TRBJ2-1; 9 bases map to TRBD2. CDR3 length: 15 amino acids. Germline CDR1 reads SGHVS; CDR2 reads FQNEAQ. The V segment lost 1 base and the J segment 10 bases; nucleotides outside the gene matches: 8. The CDR3 region is CASSLDIVGTSEQFF. The CDR3 region has the DNA TGTGCCAGCAGCTTAGACATCGTTGGGACTAGCGAGCAGTTCTTC.

The gene calls are TRBV2 and TRBJ2-5; D might be TRBD2 (6 bases). The CDR3 totals 14 residues. CDR1 and CDR2 (germline): SNHLY, FYNNEI. Trimming cost V 7 bases and J 0 bases, with 12 bases left between them. The CDR3 DNA reads as TGTGCCAGCATCAGAGGGGACTACCAAGAGACCCAGTACTTC. Protein sequence: CASIRGDYQETQYF.